This T cell receptor beta chain stems from a study of blood T cell repertoires in COVID-19. Looking at the study overall: Samples came from the United States, Italy and Spain, spanning acute and convalescent COVID-19.

Recruited during active infection, patients (from Seattle) were subsequently followed longitudinally. This clone is medium-sized (0.01 to 0.1%). Original processing methods: For nucleated cells, counts were estimated from reference gene primer amplification. Profiling relied on immunoSEQ multiplex PCR, and the TCRdb table lists in-frame clones only, not all of them. Clone size and the V and J calls come from that table; the DNA yielded D and trimming. Seen here are about 34,000 clones, around 85% observed once, and the top ten hold around 3.2%. Germline assignment: CDR1 GTSNPN and CDR2 SVGIG (reference sequence). Trimming left V 2 bases short and J 4 bases short, with 12 bases between. The CDR3 length is 14 residues.

The V and J genes are TRBV30 and TRBJ1-3; D is ambiguous. The sequenced sample was peripheral blood. The clonotype comes from a man in his 70s with COVID-19, enrolled during active disease. CDR3 in amino acids: CAWSQRNSGNTIYF. CDR3 sequence (DNA): TGTGCCTGGAGTCAGCGGAATTCAGGAAACACCATATATTTT. The whole variable domain, remainder taken from reference TRBV30 and TRBJ1-3, is SQTIHQWPATLVQPVGSPLSLECTVEGTSNPNLYWYRQAAGRGLQLLFYSVGIGQISSEVPQNLSASRPQDRQFILSSKKLLLSDSGFYLCAWSQRNSGNTIYFGEGSWLTVV.